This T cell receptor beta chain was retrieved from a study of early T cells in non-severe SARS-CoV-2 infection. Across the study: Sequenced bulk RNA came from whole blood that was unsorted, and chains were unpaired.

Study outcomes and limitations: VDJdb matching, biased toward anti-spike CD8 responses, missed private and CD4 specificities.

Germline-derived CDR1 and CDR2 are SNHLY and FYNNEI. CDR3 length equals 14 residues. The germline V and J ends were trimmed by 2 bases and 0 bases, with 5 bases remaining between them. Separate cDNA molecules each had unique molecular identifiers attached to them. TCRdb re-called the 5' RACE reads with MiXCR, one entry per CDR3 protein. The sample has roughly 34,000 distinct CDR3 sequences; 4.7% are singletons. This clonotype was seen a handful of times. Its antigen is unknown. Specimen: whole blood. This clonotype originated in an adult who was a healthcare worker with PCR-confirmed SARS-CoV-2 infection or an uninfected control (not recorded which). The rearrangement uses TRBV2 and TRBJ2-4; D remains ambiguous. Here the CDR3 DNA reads TGTGCCAGCAGTGAAAGTCTAGCCAAAAACATTCAGTACTTC. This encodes CASSESLAKNIQYF.